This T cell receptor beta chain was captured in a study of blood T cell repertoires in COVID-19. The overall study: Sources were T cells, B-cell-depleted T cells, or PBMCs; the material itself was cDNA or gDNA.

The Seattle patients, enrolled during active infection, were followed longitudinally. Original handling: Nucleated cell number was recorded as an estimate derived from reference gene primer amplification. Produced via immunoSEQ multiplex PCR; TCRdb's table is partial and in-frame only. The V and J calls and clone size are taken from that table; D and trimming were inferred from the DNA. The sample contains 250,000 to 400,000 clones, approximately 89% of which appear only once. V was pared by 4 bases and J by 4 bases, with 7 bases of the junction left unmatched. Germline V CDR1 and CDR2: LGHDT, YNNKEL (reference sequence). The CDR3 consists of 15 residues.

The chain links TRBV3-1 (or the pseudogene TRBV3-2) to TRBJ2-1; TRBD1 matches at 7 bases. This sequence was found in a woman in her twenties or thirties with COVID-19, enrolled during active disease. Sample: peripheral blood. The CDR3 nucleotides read TGTGCCAGCAGCCCCTGGGACAGTACGTACAATGAGCAGTTCTTC. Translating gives CASSPWDSTYNEQFF.